What follows is one T cell receptor (beta chain) and its context. With a J-beta primer mix and a sample-barcoded 5' primer, a second PCR ran about 6 to 11 cycles. TCRdb re-analysed the 5' RACE reads in MiXCR, keeping a single row per CDR3 protein. The table shows over 1,500,000 distinct CDR3 sequences, with around 40% occurring only once. These data originate in a study of blood T cells in healthy people across ages. Study-level information: About one barcoded beta molecule per two T cells came from capture by template switching.

This CDR3 spans 14 amino acids. Per the germline V gene, CDR1 is SEHNR and CDR2 is FQNEAQ (reference sequence). Trimming stripped 10 bases from V and 3 bases from J, with 15 bases between. The sample, around 9.9 milliliters of peripheral blood, was drawn from each donor. The source of this sequence is a human donor in good health. The rearrangement uses TRBV7-9 and TRBJ1-4, with D hard to call. The specimen sequenced was blood. The CDR3 loop reads CATEALEPNEKLFF. As DNA, the CDR3 is TGTGCCACCGAGGCCCTGGAACCTAATGAAAAACTGTTTTTT. The variable domain in full, completed from reference TRBV7-9 and TRBJ1-4, reads DTGVSQNPRHKITKRGQNVTFRCDPISEHNRLYWYRQTLGQGPEFLTYFQNEAQLEKSRLLSDRFSAERPKGSFSTLEIQRTEQGDSAMYLCATEALEPNEKLFFGSGTQLSVL.